This T cell receptor (beta chain) originates from a study of CD8+ T cells in alopecia areata. Across the study: A regimen of oral tofacitinib, 5 to 10 mg twice daily, was given to treated patients.

The CDR3 spans 16 residues. Germline V lookup: CDR1 SGHRS, CDR2 YFSETQ. V shed 3 bases, J shed 4 bases, and the junction held 9 bases outside the gene matches. Extracted from the samples, RNA was reverse transcribed into cDNA to serve as the sequencing template. Here immunoSEQ multiplex PCR was the method, and the copy in TCRdb shows in-frame clones only, minus some. This sample has around 140,000 clones, with roughly 64% found just once. The gene calls are TRBV5-1 and TRBJ2-1, with TRBD1 matching 8 bases. This TCR was recovered from a human donor with alopecia areata. This material consisted of CD4+ T cells sorted from blood, taken at week 0. CDR3 nucleotide sequence: TGCGCCAGCAGCTGGGGTGGACAGGGAGCTTACAATGAGCAGTTCTTC. Its translation: CASSWGGQGAYNEQFF.